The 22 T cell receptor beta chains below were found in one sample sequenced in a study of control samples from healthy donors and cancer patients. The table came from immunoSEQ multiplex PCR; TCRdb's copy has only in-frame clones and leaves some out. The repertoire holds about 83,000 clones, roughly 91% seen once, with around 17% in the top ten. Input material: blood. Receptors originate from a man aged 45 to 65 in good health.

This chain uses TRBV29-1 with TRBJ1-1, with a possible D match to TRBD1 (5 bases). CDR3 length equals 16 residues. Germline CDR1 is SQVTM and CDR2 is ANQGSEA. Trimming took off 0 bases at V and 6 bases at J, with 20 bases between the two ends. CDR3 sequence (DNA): TGCAGCGTTGAAGATCGGAGGGCCAATAAGGGGCCTGAAGCTTTCTTT. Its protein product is CSVEDRRANKGPEAFF.

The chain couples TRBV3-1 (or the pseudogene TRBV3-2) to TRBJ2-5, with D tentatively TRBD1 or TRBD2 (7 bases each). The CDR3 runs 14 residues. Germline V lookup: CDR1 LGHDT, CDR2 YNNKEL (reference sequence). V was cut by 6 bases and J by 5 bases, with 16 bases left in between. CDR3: CASSPTGRGETQYF. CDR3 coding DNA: TGTGCCAGCAGTCCGACAGGGAGGGGTGAGACCCAGTACTTC.

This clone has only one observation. The CDR3 reads CASSRGVDSFATNEKLFF. CDR3 in DNA: TGTGCCAGCAGCCGGGGAGTGGACAGCTTTGCAACTAATGAAAAACTGTTTTTT. The chain links TRBV7-9 to TRBJ1-4, with D perhaps TRBD1 (6 bases). V lost 5 bases and J 0 bases, leaving 19 bases between the germline ends. Germline loops: CDR1 SEHNR, CDR2 FQNEAQ (reference sequence). CDR3 length: 18 amino acids.

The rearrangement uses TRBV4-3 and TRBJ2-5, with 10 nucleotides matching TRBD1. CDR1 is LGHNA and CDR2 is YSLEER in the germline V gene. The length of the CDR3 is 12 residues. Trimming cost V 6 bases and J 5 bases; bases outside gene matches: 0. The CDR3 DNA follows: TGCGCCAGCAGGGGACAGGGGGAGACCCAGTACTTC. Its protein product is CASRGQGETQYF.

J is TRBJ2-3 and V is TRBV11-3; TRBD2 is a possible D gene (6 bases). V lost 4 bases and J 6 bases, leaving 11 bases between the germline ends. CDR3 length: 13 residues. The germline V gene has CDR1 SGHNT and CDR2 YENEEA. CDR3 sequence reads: CASSSAGGDTQYF. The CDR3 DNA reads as TGTGCCAGCAGCTCCGCCGGGGGTGATACGCAGTATTTT.

The CDR3 here is CASRDGFGPLHF. The CDR3 DNA reads TGTGCCAGCAGGGACGGATTCGGACCCCTCCACTTT. The chain links TRBV6-4 to TRBJ1-6; unclear D gene. Germline V lookup: CDR1 MRHNA, CDR2 SNTAGT. This CDR3 is 12 amino acids long. The V and J ends lost 6 bases and 12 bases respectively, with 12 bases between them.

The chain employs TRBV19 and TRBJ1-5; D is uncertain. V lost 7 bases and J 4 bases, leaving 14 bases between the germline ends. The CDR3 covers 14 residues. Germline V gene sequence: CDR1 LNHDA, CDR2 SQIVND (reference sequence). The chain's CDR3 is CASKNLVRNQPQHF. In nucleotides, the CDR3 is TGTGCCAGTAAAAACCTTGTCCGAAATCAGCCCCAGCATTTT.

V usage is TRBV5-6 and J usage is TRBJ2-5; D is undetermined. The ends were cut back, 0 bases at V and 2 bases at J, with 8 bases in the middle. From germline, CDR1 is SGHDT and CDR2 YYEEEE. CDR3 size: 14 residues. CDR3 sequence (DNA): TGTGCCAGCAGCTTGGAAACTTTTCAAGAGACCCAGTACTTC. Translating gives CASSLETFQETQYF.

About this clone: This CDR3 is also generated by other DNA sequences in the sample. The CDR3 bases are TGTGCCAGCAGCCTAGGGGGAAACACCATATATTTT. Its protein product is CASSLGGNTIYF. V usage is TRBV12-3 or TRBV12-4 and J usage is TRBJ1-3, with D unresolved. V lost 6 bases to trimming and J lost 4 bases, with 7 bases between them. This CDR3 has 12 amino acids.

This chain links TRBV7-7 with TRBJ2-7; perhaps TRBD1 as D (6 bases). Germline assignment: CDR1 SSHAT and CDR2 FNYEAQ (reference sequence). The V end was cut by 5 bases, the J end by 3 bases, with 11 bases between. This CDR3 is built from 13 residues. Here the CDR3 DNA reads TGTGCCAGCAGCCTTGGACAGTACTACGAGCAGTACTTC. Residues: CASSLGQYYEQYF.

The CDR3 loop is CASQTGDYGYTF. CDR3 DNA: TGTGCCTCCCAGACAGGGGACTATGGCTACACCTTC. The chain is built from TRBV19 and TRBJ1-2, with 8 nucleotides matching TRBD1. After removal of 11 bases from V and 3 bases from J, the junction contained 5 bases not matched to a gene. The CDR3 is 12 residues long. The germline gives CDR1 LNHDA, CDR2 SQIVND (reference sequence).

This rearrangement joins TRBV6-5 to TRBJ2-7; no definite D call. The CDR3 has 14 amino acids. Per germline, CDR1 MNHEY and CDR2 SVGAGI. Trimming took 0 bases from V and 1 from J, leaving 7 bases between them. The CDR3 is CASSYSRGSYEQYF. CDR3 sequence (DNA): TGTGCCAGCAGTTACTCCCGAGGATCCTACGAGCAGTACTTC.

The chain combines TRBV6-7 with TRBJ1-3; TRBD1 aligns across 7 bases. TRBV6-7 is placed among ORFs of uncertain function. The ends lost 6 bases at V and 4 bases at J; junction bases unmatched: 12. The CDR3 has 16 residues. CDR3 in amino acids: CASSQDYRGRGNTIYF. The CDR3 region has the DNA TGTGCCAGCAGCCAAGATTACAGGGGCCGGGGAAACACCATATATTTT.

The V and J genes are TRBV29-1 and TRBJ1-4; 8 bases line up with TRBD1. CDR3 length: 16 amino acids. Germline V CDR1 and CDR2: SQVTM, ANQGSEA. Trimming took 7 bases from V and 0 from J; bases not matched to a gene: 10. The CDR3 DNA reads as TGCAGCGCGGCAGGGGGCTTAGGCGCAACTAATGAAAAACTGTTTTTT. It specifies CSAAGGLGATNEKLFF.

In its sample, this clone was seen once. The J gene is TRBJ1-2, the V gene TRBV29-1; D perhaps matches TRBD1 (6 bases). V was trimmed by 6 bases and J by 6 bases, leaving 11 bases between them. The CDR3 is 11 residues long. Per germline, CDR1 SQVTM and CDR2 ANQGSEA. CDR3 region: CSVSGVDGYTF. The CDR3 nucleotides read TGCAGCGTATCAGGGGTCGATGGCTACACCTTC.

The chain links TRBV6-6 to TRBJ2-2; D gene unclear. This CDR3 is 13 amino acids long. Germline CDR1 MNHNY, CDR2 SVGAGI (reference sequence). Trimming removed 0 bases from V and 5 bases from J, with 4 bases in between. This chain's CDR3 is CASSYSETGELFF. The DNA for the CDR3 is TGTGCCAGCAGTTACTCTGAGACCGGGGAGCTGTTTTTT.

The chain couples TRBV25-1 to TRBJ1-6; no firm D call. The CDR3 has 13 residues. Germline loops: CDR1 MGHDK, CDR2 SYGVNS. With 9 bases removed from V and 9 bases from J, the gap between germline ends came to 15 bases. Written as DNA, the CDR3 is TGTGCCAGTAGGGAGCGAGGGATTTCACCCCTCCACTTT. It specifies CASRERGISPLHF.

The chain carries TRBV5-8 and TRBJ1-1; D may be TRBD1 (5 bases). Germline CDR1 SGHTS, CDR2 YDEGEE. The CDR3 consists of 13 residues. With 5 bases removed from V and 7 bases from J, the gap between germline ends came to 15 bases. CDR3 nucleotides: TGTGCCAGCAGTGAGTGGGGGGGAGGTGAAGCTTTCTTT. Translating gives CASSEWGGGEAFF.

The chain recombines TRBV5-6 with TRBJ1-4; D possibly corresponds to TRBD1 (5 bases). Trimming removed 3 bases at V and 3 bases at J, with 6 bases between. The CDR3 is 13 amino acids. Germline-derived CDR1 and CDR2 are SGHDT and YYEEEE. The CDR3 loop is CASSSTANEKLFF. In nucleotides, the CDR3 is TGTGCCAGCAGCTCGACAGCTAATGAAAAACTGTTTTTT.

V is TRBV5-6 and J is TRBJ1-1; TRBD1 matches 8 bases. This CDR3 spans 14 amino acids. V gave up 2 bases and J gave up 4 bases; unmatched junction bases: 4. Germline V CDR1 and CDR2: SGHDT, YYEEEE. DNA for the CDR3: TGTGCCAGCAGCTTCGACAGGGGTGGCACTGAAGCTTTCTTT. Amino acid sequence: CASSFDRGGTEAFF.

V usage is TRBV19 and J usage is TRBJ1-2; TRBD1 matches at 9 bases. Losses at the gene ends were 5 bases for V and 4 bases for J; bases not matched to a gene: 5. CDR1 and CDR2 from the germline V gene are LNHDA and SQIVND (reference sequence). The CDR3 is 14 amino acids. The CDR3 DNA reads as TGTGCCAGTAGTCCGGACAGGGGCGGCTATGGCTACACCTTC. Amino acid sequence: CASSPDRGGYGYTF.

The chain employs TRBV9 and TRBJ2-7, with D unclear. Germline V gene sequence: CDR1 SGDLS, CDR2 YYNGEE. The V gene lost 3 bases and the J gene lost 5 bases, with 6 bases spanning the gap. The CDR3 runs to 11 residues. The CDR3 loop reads CASSAEDEQYF. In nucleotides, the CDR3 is TGTGCCAGCAGCGCTGAGGACGAGCAGTACTTC.